A single count supports the clone carrying this T cell receptor (beta chain). This entry belongs to a study of T cell changes during pregnancy in multiple sclerosis. Clones were sequenced by immunoSEQ multiplex PCR, and TCRdb holds only the in-frame ones, with some missing. The sample has some 45,000 clones; more than 85% are singletons. Germline V gene sequence: CDR1 SGHDT, CDR2 YYEEEE. There are 14 residues in the CDR3. Trimming shortened V by 0 bases and J by 2 bases, and 7 bases separated the two germline ends. The sequence was obtained from a female donor in good health, enrolled as a control in a pregnancy study. The specimen was CD4+ T cells from peripheral blood mononuclear cells, collected after pregnancy. The chain couples TRBV5-6 to TRBJ2-3, with TRBD1 as a possible D gene (5 bases). DNA of the CDR3: TGTGCCAGCAGCTTGGGGGGCCCCACAGATACGCAGTATTTT. Its protein product is CASSLGGPTDTQYF.